This record covers a single T cell receptor beta chain. These data belong to a study of regulatory T cells in long-lasting Graves disease. Arm-PCR with iRepertoire HTBI primers amplified the CDR3 regions for these TCR beta libraries. TCRdb re-called the multiplex PCR reads with MiXCR, one entry per CDR3 protein. Among hundreds of thousands of distinct CDR3 sequences listed, 25% to 35% were seen once. The CDR3 covers 13 residues. Looked up from germline, CDR1 is SEHNR and CDR2 is FQNEAQ (reference sequence). Trimming removed 5 bases at V and 5 bases at J, with 12 bases between. Specified time point: persistent/refractory GD, antithyroid drugs over 5 years with positive TRAb. Preparation of the TCR library used RNA extracted from PBMCs.

The source was peripheral blood mononuclear cells (PBMCs), collected when the disease was refractory, from a patient treated with antithyroid drugs. The TCR originated in a female donor with Graves disease. The rearrangement uses TRBV7-9 and TRBJ1-1; D unclear. CDR3 sequence reads: CASSAQDRTEAFF. The CDR3 bases are TGTGCCAGCAGCGCCCAGGACCGGACTGAAGCTTTCTTT.